These T cell receptor beta chains were read from a single sample in a study of human T cells and chemical hapten exposure. A single record per CDR3 protein comes from TCRdb applying MiXCR to the RACE reads. The sample has around 110,000 distinct CDR3 sequences, 9.5% to 15% seen once. The specimen was whole blood, collected in connection with sensitization to the hapten diphenylcyclopropenone (DPC). These receptors all come from a woman aged 45-59 years with alopecia areata. Some clones in this sample may be carry-over from other donors' samples. The CDR3 runs from the conserved cysteine through the conserved F or W. Fields, in order: J gene, D gene, V gene, clone size, CDR3 DNA, CDR3 protein. D genes are given only for firm matches. Some rows have no size entry. The others give once, few or many, or a class for an expanded clone.

j_call: TRBJ1-2; d_call: TRBD1; v_call: TRBV27; clone_size: NA; cdr3_nt: TGTGCCAGCAGTTCCCGGGACAGACCACCCAACTATGGCTACACCTTC; cdr3_aa: CASSSRDRPPNYGYTF
j_call: TRBJ2-2; d_call: NA; v_call: TRBV25-1; clone_size: NA; cdr3_nt: TGTGCCAACAGTGCCTACGATGGGGGTTCACCCCGGGAGCTGTTTTTT; cdr3_aa: CANSAYDGGSPRELFF
j_call: TRBJ2-5; d_call: TRBD1; v_call: TRBV27; clone_size: few; cdr3_nt: TGTGCCAGCAGTCTCGGACAGGGCACTCAAGAGACCCAGTACTTC; cdr3_aa: CASSLGQGTQETQYF
j_call: TRBJ1-1; d_call: TRBD1; v_call: TRBV4-3; clone_size: NA; cdr3_nt: TGCGCCAGCAGCCAAGAAACAGGGGGCGAGGTGGACACTGAAGCTTTCTTT; cdr3_aa: CASSQETGGEVDTEAFF
j_call: TRBJ1-1; d_call: NA; v_call: TRBV5-5; clone_size: many; cdr3_nt: TGTGCCAGCAGCTTGGCGAGGGGCTTGAACACTGAAGCTTTCTTT; cdr3_aa: CASSLARGLNTEAFF
j_call: TRBJ1-1; d_call: NA; v_call: TRBV6-5; clone_size: few; cdr3_nt: TGTGCCAGCAGTTTCCAGGGTAACGTGAACACTGAAGCTTTCTTT; cdr3_aa: CASSFQGNVNTEAFF
j_call: TRBJ2-7; d_call: TRBD1; v_call: TRBV20-1; clone_size: many; cdr3_nt: TGCAGTGCTTCGACAGGGGGGGCCTACGAGCAGTACTTC; cdr3_aa: CSASTGGAYEQYF
j_call: TRBJ2-1; d_call: NA; v_call: TRBV3-1; clone_size: few; cdr3_nt: TGTGCCAGCAGCCAAGATCCAGGGGACAATGAGCAGTTCTTC; cdr3_aa: CASSQDPGDNEQFF
j_call: TRBJ2-2; d_call: NA; v_call: TRBV12-3/TRBV12-4; clone_size: NA; cdr3_nt: TGTGCCAGCAGTTACCAGGGAACCGCCGGGGAGCTGTTTTTT; cdr3_aa: CASSYQGTAGELFF
j_call: TRBJ2-7; d_call: TRBD2; v_call: TRBV10-3; clone_size: few; cdr3_nt: TGTGCCATCAGTGAGTCGGGACTAGTCTACGAGCAGTACTTC; cdr3_aa: CAISESGLVYEQYF
j_call: TRBJ1-2; d_call: TRBD1; v_call: TRBV11-1; clone_size: NA; cdr3_nt: TGTGCCAGCAGCCGACAGGGGAATGGCTACACCTTC; cdr3_aa: CASSRQGNGYTF
j_call: TRBJ2-7; d_call: TRBD1; v_call: TRBV2; clone_size: few; cdr3_nt: TGTGCCAGCAGACCGGGACAGGGGAGATACGAGCAGTACTTC; cdr3_aa: CASRPGQGRYEQYF
j_call: TRBJ2-4; d_call: NA; v_call: TRBV19; clone_size: NA; cdr3_nt: TGTGCCAGTAGTATAGATCTTGGTTTGGGCATTCAGTACTTC; cdr3_aa: CASSIDLGLGIQYF
j_call: TRBJ2-1; d_call: TRBD2; v_call: TRBV29-1; clone_size: few; cdr3_nt: TGCAGCGGATTCAGAGCGGGGGGGCGTGAGCAGTTCTTC; cdr3_aa: CSGFRAGGREQFF
j_call: TRBJ2-3; d_call: NA; v_call: TRBV3-1; clone_size: NA; cdr3_nt: TGTGCCAGCAGCCCTAAGCTAAGCGCCGGCACAGATACGCAGTATTTT; cdr3_aa: CASSPKLSAGTDTQYF
j_call: TRBJ2-7; d_call: NA; v_call: TRBV2; clone_size: NA; cdr3_nt: TGTGCCAGCAGACCCAGGGCATCCTACGAGCGGTACTTC; cdr3_aa: CASRPRASYERYF
j_call: TRBJ2-5; d_call: NA; v_call: TRBV12-3/TRBV12-4; clone_size: few; cdr3_nt: TGTGCCAGCAGTGTGCAGGGAGGAAGAGAGACCCAGTACTTC; cdr3_aa: CASSVQGGRETQYF
j_call: TRBJ2-3; d_call: TRBD2; v_call: TRBV18; clone_size: NA; cdr3_nt: TGTGCCAGCTCACCAGGGCCTAGCGGGACCACAGATACGCAGTATTTT; cdr3_aa: CASSPGPSGTTDTQYF
j_call: TRBJ2-7; d_call: TRBD1; v_call: TRBV11-2; clone_size: NA; cdr3_nt: TGTGCCAGCAGCTTGGGGACAGGGAACCACGAGCAGTACTTC; cdr3_aa: CASSLGTGNHEQYF
j_call: TRBJ2-7; d_call: NA; v_call: TRBV6-5; clone_size: many; cdr3_nt: TGTGCCAGCAGTTACTCGGCAGAAATCTACGAGCAGTACTTC; cdr3_aa: CASSYSAEIYEQYF
j_call: TRBJ1-6; d_call: TRBD1; v_call: TRBV6-2/TRBV6-3; clone_size: many; cdr3_nt: TGTGCCAGCAGTACCGGGACAGGGAGGTCACCCCTCCACTTT; cdr3_aa: CASSTGTGRSPLHF